A selection of T cell receptor beta chains follows, all from one sample in a study of blood T cell repertoires in COVID-19. The repertoire was sequenced with immunoSEQ multiplex PCR; TCRdb's copy has only in-frame clones and lacks some. The table includes about 190,000 clones, about four fifths detected once. What was sequenced was PBMCs or T cells enriched from blood (not recorded which). These receptors were obtained from a woman between 25 and 40 years old who had recovered from COVID-19. Each CDR3 is given with its conserved first and last residue. D genes are given only for firm matches. Clone sizes are given selectively: once, few, many, or a class where the clone is expanded.

d_gene,abundance,v_gene,j_gene,CDR3nt,CDR3aa
TRBD1,-,TRBV4-2,TRBJ1-1,TGTGCCAGCAGCCATTCCAGGACAGGGAACACTGAAGCTTTCTTT,CASSHSRTGNTEAFF
TRBD2,-,TRBV10-3,TRBJ2-7,TGTGCCATCAGTGGAAGCGGGAGCCAACCCTACGAGCAGTACTTC,CAISGSGSQPYEQYF
-,few,TRBV6-5,TRBJ1-6,TGTGCCAGCCAACAGGTTTGGTCACCCCTCCACTTT,CASQQVWSPLHF
TRBD1,-,TRBV11-2,TRBJ1-4,TGTGCCAGCAGCTTAGCTCTGCAGGGGGCAGAGGAAAAACTGTTTTTT,CASSLALQGAEEKLFF
-,-,TRBV3-1/TRBV3-2,TRBJ2-4,TGTGCCAGCAGCCGAGGGGGAGGGATAGCCAAAAACATTCAGTACTTC,CASSRGGGIAKNIQYF
TRBD1,-,TRBV19,TRBJ1-5,TGTGCCAGCCTCCCAAACAGGGGGTTTGGTCAGCCCCAGCATTTT,CASLPNRGFGQPQHF
-,-,TRBV21-1,TRBJ2-4,TGTGCCAGCAGCAGGACCCTAGCGGGAGCTGAAAACATTCAGTACTTC,CASSRTLAGAENIQYF
TRBD1,-,TRBV2,TRBJ2-5,TGTGCCAGCAGTGAAATTGGACAACAGGGGGCAAAAGAGACCCAGTACTTC,CASSEIGQQGAKETQYF
-,-,TRBV5-4,TRBJ1-6,TGTGCCAGCAGCTCTAGCTTAGACGGTTTAGGGAATTCACCCCTCCACTTT,CASSSSLDGLGNSPLHF
-,-,TRBV4-2,TRBJ2-1,TGTGCCAGCAGCCGGGGGGTCGGTAATGAGCAGTTCTTC,CASSRGVGNEQFF
TRBD1,-,TRBV6-5,TRBJ1-4,TGTGCCAGCAGTTACTCTACAGGGGGAGGGGAAAAACTGTTTTTT,CASSYSTGGGEKLFF
TRBD1,-,TRBV15,TRBJ2-3,TGTGCCACCAGCAGAGCTTTGACAGGGGATACAGATACGCAGTATTTT,CATSRALTGDTDTQYF
-,-,TRBV28,TRBJ2-5,TGTGCCAGCAGTCGCGCTAGCGCCTACCCAGAGACCCAGTACTTC,CASSRASAYPETQYF
-,-,TRBV2,TRBJ2-5,TGTGCCAGCAGTGAAAATGCGGGATTCATGGGGACCCAGTACTTC,CASSENAGFMGTQYF
TRBD1,-,TRBV6-5,TRBJ1-1,TGTGCCAGCAGCCTGAGACAGGGATTGGACACTGAAGCTTTCTTT,CASSLRQGLDTEAFF
-,-,TRBV7-9,TRBJ1-2,TGTGCCAGCAGCGGAACAGGGATTAACTATGGCTACACCTTC,CASSGTGINYGYTF
-,-,TRBV5-1,TRBJ2-1,TGCGCCAGCAGCTTGGGGAGGGTTGCGTCGTACAATGAGCAGTTCTTC,CASSLGRVASYNEQFF
-,-,TRBV28,TRBJ1-4,TGTGCCAGCAGCACCCGGAAGGGACTCCATAATGAAAAACTGTTTTTT,CASSTRKGLHNEKLFF
TRBD1,-,TRBV7-2,TRBJ1-4,TGTGCCAGCAGCCCAGCTGGTGGACAGGGGAATGAAAAACTGTTTTTT,CASSPAGGQGNEKLFF
TRBD1,-,TRBV18,TRBJ1-5,TGTGCCAGCTCACCCATACAGGGGATTGACAATCAGCCCCAGCATTTT,CASSPIQGIDNQPQHF
TRBD1,once,TRBV11-2,TRBJ1-6,TGTGCCAGCAGACCGGGACAGGGGGGTTCACCCCTCCACTTT,CASRPGQGGSPLHF
TRBD1,once,TRBV19,TRBJ2-3,TGTGCCAGTAGTACCCGGACAGGGGGCCCAGATACGCAGTATTTT,CASSTRTGGPDTQYF
-,-,TRBV28,TRBJ1-6,TGTGCCAGCACTCAACTTGAGCTATCTTCACCCCTCCACTTT,CASTQLELSSPLHF
-,-,TRBV5-6,TRBJ2-4,TGTGCCAGCAGTGACACGGGACATTTAGCCAAAAACATTCAGTACTTC,CASSDTGHLAKNIQYF
-,few,TRBV5-1,TRBJ2-5,TGCGCCAGCAGCTTGGCGGGCAGGGGAGAGACCCAGTACTTC,CASSLAGRGETQYF
-,-,TRBV5-5,TRBJ2-3,TGTGCCAGCAGCTTCAGGGTAGGCACAGATACGCAGTATTTT,CASSFRVGTDTQYF
-,-,TRBV5-1,TRBJ1-1,TGCGCCAGCAGTTCCCGGGGGTCCAGTCCCACTGAAGCTTTCTTT,CASSSRGSSPTEAFF
-,-,TRBV24-1,TRBJ1-5,TGTGCCACCAGTGATTTGTCCAGTGATAGCAATCAGCCCCAGCATTTT,CATSDLSSDSNQPQHF
-,-,TRBV28,TRBJ2-4,TGTGCCAGCAGTTTAGGTTCAGGGGGGACCAAAAACATTCAGTACTTC,CASSLGSGGTKNIQYF
-,-,TRBV5-1,TRBJ2-1,TGCGCCAGCAGCGACGGGACAATCTACAATGAGCAGTTCTTC,CASSDGTIYNEQFF
-,-,TRBV7-9,TRBJ2-5,TGTGCCAGCAGCCCGCTTAGGCGGGACGAGACCCAGTACTTC,CASSPLRRDETQYF
-,-,TRBV28,TRBJ1-2,TGTGCCAGCAGTTTATCCGTCTATGGCTACACCTTC,CASSLSVYGYTF
TRBD1,-,TRBV7-9,TRBJ1-2,TGTGCCAGCAGCTTCCGCGGACAGGGGTTTACAAGCTACACCTTC,CASSFRGQGFTSYTF
-,-,TRBV7-3,TRBJ2-6,TGTGCCAGCAGCTTAACGAGCGGCTCTGGGGCCAACGTCCTGACTTTC,CASSLTSGSGANVLTF
-,-,TRBV5-1,TRBJ1-2,TGCGCCAGCAGCTTGGGGCAGGGAGGCGGTTTTGACTATGGCTACACCTTC,CASSLGQGGGFDYGYTF
-,-,TRBV19,TRBJ1-1,TGTGCCAGTAGTAACTACGGGACACAACAGGAAGCTTTCTTT,CASSNYGTQQEAFF
TRBD1,-,TRBV15,TRBJ1-1,TGTGCCACCAGCAGAGATCCGGACAGGATTACTGAAGCTTTCTTT,CATSRDPDRITEAFF
-,-,TRBV9,TRBJ2-4,TGTGCCAGCAGCGTAGGCGGCGCAGGACTTGACATTCAGTACTTC,CASSVGGAGLDIQYF
-,few,TRBV19,TRBJ2-1,TGTGCCAGTAGACCCCGGGGAAGCTTGGATGAGCAGTTCTTC,CASRPRGSLDEQFF
TRBD1,-,TRBV6-5,TRBJ1-5,TGTGCCAGCAAACAGGGACAGAATAGCAATCAGCCCCAGCATTTT,CASKQGQNSNQPQHF
-,-,TRBV9,TRBJ2-5,TGTGCCAGCAGCGTAGGATGGGGGAGGAAAGAGACCCAGTACTTC,CASSVGWGRKETQYF
-,-,TRBV15,TRBJ2-4,TGTGCCACCAGCAGAGTTCGGGGGTTCGAAAACATTCAGTACTTC,CATSRVRGFENIQYF
-,-,TRBV7-9,TRBJ2-5,TGTGCCAGCAGCTTACGGGACACCCAAGAGACCCAGTACTTC,CASSLRDTQETQYF
-,few,TRBV3-1/TRBV3-2,TRBJ1-4,TGTGCCAGCAGCCAAGCACAGGGTCCCGAAAAACTGTTTTTT,CASSQAQGPEKLFF
TRBD1,-,TRBV11-2,TRBJ2-2,TGTGCCAGCTCAGAGAGGGGGCGGATCGGCGGGGAGCTGTTTTTT,CASSERGRIGGELFF
-,-,TRBV12-3/TRBV12-4,TRBJ1-4,TGTGCCAGCAGGTTCTCTCCTAATGAAAAACTGTTTTTT,CASRFSPNEKLFF
-,few,TRBV2,TRBJ1-5,TGTGCCAGCAGTGAATGGAGGGGGAGGGGGCAGCCCCAGCATTTT,CASSEWRGRGQPQHF
-,few,TRBV10-3,TRBJ2-1,TGTGCCATCTCAGGGCAGGTATACAATGAGCAGTTCTTC,CAISGQVYNEQFF
-,-,TRBV27,TRBJ2-7,TGTGCCAGCCAGGGAGGCGCCTACGAGCAGTACTTC,CASQGGAYEQYF
TRBD1,few,TRBV10-3,TRBJ1-1,TGTGCCATCAGTGAGGGACAGGGAGGCGGGAACACTGAAGCTTTCTTT,CAISEGQGGGNTEAFF
-,-,TRBV11-2,TRBJ1-6,TGTGCCAGCAGCTTAGTCACAGGACGATATTCACCCCTCCACTTT,CASSLVTGRYSPLHF
-,-,TRBV11-3,TRBJ2-1,TGTGCCAGCAGCTTAGAGGGCACCCAACCGCCCTACAATGAGCAGTTCTTC,CASSLEGTQPPYNEQFF
TRBD2,many,TRBV6-4,TRBJ2-1,TGTGCCAGCAGTAGCGGGAGTTACAATGAGCAGTTCTTC,CASSSGSYNEQFF